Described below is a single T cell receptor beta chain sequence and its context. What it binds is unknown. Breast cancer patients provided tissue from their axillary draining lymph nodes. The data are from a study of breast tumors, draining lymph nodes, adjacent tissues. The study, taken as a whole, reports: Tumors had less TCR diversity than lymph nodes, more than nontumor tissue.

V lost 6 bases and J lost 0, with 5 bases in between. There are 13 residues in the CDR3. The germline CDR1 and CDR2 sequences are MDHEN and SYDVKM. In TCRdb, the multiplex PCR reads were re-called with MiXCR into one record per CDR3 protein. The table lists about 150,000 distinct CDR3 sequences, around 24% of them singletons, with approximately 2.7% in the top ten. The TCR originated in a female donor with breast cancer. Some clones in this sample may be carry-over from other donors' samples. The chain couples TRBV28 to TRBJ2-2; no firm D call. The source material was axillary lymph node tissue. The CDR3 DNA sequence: TGTGCCAGCAGGTCTTCGAACACCGGGGAGCTGTTTTTT. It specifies CASRSSNTGELFF.